Included here is one T cell receptor (beta chain) sequence, with context. The antigen remains undetermined. PCR employed 60 Vbeta and 13 Jbeta primers. Sequencing was performed with immunoSEQ multiplex PCR; in TCRdb, only in-frame clones are kept and a portion is missing. The sample holds approximately 100,000 clones, 55% to 75% seen once. The CDR3 contains 14 residues. V lost 5 bases to trimming and J lost 0 bases; unmatched junction nucleotides: 3. Germline V gene sequence: CDR1 SNHLY, CDR2 FYNNEI. This sample is part of a study of cytomegalovirus exposure and HLA in healthy donors. Overall study: Genotyping of hundreds of donors showed that around 86% belonged to the Caucasian-associated ancestry cluster. Whole-study findings and limits: An analysis was carried out at a later point. It showed that HLA-associated TCR beta chains were more clonally expanded than equally common non-associated chains. Reportedly, HLA-A and HLA-B alleles of most subjects were accurately predicted from TCR beta.

Healthy bone marrow donors supplied every sample. The chain links TRBV2 to TRBJ1-1; 7 nucleotides line up with TRBD1. The TCR sequence derives from a woman between 65 and 79 years old in good health and CMV-seropositive. Sequencing was performed on PBMCs. CDR3 amino acids: CASSRGGVNTEAFF. CDR3 nucleotides: TGTGCCAGCAGTCGAGGGGGCGTGAACACTGAAGCTTTCTTT.